What follows are 11 T cell receptor beta chains derived from one specimen sequenced in a study of Graves' ophthalmopathy and Graves' hyperthyroidism. Amplification from RNA transcripts yielded the TCR beta CDR3 regions. After a first-round RT-PCR with HTBI primers, a second-round multiplex PCR was run. From the multiplex PCR reads, TCRdb called clonotypes with MiXCR, one entry per CDR3 protein. The sample lists about 620,000 distinct CDR3 sequences, around a fifth occurring once. The sample was peripheral blood. Source of these receptors: a woman between 18 and 30 years old with stable Graves' hyperthyroidism. Some clones in this sample may be carry-over from other donors' samples.

This clonotype was picked up many times. The chain couples TRBV19 to TRBJ1-5; possibly TRBD1 for D (5 bases). The CDR3 totals 15 residues. V was clipped by 8 bases and J by 6 bases, with 20 bases between them. Germline V lookup: CDR1 LNHDA, CDR2 SQIVND (reference sequence). CDR3 DNA: TGTGCCAGTGACCAGTCTGGAGGGGTTAGTCAGCCCCAGCATTTT. Its translation: CASDQSGGVSQPQHF. Complete variable domain (other parts from reference TRBV19 and TRBJ1-5): DGGITQSPKYLFRKEGQNVTLSCEQNLNHDAMYWYRQDPGQGLRLIYYSQIVNDFQKGDIAEGYSVSREKKESFPLTVTSAQKNPTAFYLCASDQSGGVSQPQHFGDGTRLSIL.

This clonotype was detected many times. V is TRBV29-1 and J is TRBJ2-4; TRBD2 agrees at 9 bases. The CDR3 contains 11 residues. V shed 6 bases and J 9 bases; nucleotides not matched to a gene: 3. Germline lookup yields CDR1 SQVTM and CDR2 ANQGSEA. For the CDR3, the DNA is TGCAGCGTACAGCGGGAGGCCATTCAGTACTTC. Its protein is CSVQREAIQYF. The full variable domain, rest sourced from reference TRBV29-1 and TRBJ2-4, is SAVISQKPSRDICQRGTSLTIQCQVDSQVTMMFWYRQQPGQSLTLIATANQGSEATYESGFVIDKFPISRPNLTFSTLTVSNMSPEDSSIYLCSVQREAIQYFGAGTRLSVL.

At least ten counts were recorded for this clonotype. The chain employs TRBV7-3 and TRBJ1-2; D may be TRBD1 (5 bases). The CDR3 runs to 14 residues. The germline CDR1 and CDR2 sequences are SGHTA and FQGTGA. V dropped 1 base and J dropped 7 bases, with 13 bases sitting between them. The CDR3 nucleotides read TGTGCCAGCAGCTTAAACGGGGCGCCCGCTGGCTACACCTTC. As protein: CASSLNGAPAGYTF. Full variable domain (outside the CDR3, taken from reference TRBV7-3 and TRBJ1-2): GAGVSQTPSNKVTEKGKYVELRCDPISGHTALYWYRQSLGQGPEFLIYFQGTGAADDSGLPNDRFFAVRPEGSVSTLKIQRTERGDSAVYLCASSLNGAPAGYTFGSGTRLTVV.

This clonotype occurred many times. The V gene is TRBV28, the J gene TRBJ1-2, with 9 nucleotides matching TRBD1. CDR1 and CDR2 from the germline V gene are MDHEN and SYDVKM. The trim removed 6 bases at V and 8 bases at J, leaving 7 bases unmatched. The CDR3 is 13 amino acids. CDR3 amino acids: CASSPRTGAGYTF. The CDR3 DNA sequence: TGTGCCAGCAGCCCTCGGACAGGGGCGGGCTACACCTTC.

This clonotype was picked up many times. J is TRBJ2-7 and V is TRBV12-3 or TRBV12-4; D ambiguous. Trimming removed 3 bases from V and 4 bases from J, with 1 base in between. The CDR3 spans 10 residues. The CDR3 DNA sequence: TGTGCCAGCAGTTTTTACGAGCAGTACTTC. It yields the protein CASSFYEQYF.

This clonotype was recorded many times. CDR3 nucleotide sequence: TGTGCCAGCAGTCGGCGGGACGGAACCTACGAGCAGTACTTC. Protein: CASSRRDGTYEQYF. The chain recombines TRBV6-2 or TRBV6-3 with TRBJ2-7, with a weak D call TRBD2 (6 bases). This CDR3 comprises 14 residues. V was cut by 5 bases and J by 2 bases, with 13 bases left in between. Germline V CDR1 and CDR2: MNHEY, SVGEGT.

This clonotype was recorded many times. The chain is built from TRBV6-5 and TRBJ1-2; unclear D gene. This CDR3 spans 13 amino acids. Per the germline V gene, CDR1 is MNHEY and CDR2 is SVGAGI. V dropped 4 bases and J dropped 4 bases, with 10 bases sitting between them. CDR3 DNA sequence: TGTGCCAGCAGTTCTCCGAGGGCCTATGGCTACACCTTC. It specifies CASSSPRAYGYTF.

This clonotype has ten or more counts. The V call is TRBV3-1, the J call TRBJ2-5; D unclear. There are 15 residues in the CDR3. The V end was cut by 0 bases, the J end by 2 bases, with 10 bases between. From germline, CDR1 is LGHDT and CDR2 YNNKEL (reference sequence). CDR3 coding DNA: TGTGCCAGCAGCCAAGATCTGTGGCAGCAAGAGACCCAGTACTTC. Its protein is CASSQDLWQQETQYF.

This clonotype was seen a handful of times. This may arise from a read error, as a much more abundant clone is one base away. Likely a read error: the CDR3 ends without its conserved phenylalanine or tryptophan. The CDR3 protein is CASSLNSNNYGYTL. The DNA of the CDR3 is TGTGCCAGCAGTTTAAACAGTAATAACTATGGCTACACCCTC. The chain has TRBV27 and TRBJ1-2; D gene unclear. V gave up 2 bases and J gave up 1 base, with 8 bases separating them. The germline V gene has CDR1 MNHEY and CDR2 SMNVEV (reference sequence). CDR3 length: 14 residues.

The chain uses TRBV12-3 or TRBV12-4 and TRBJ2-2, with TRBD1 matching 7 bases. Trimming took 1 base from V and 4 from J; bases not matched to a gene: 6. CDR3 length: 16 residues. The chain's CDR3 is CASSLGAGGITGELFF. CDR3 sequence (DNA): TGTGCCAGCAGTTTAGGGGCAGGGGGAATCACCGGGGAGCTGTTTTTT.

The genes are TRBV15 and TRBJ2-7; TRBD1 or TRBD2 may be the D gene (6 bases each). The CDR3 is made up of 16 amino acids. V was pared by 0 bases and J by 5 bases, with 17 bases between. The germline CDR1 and CDR2 sequences are LNHNV and YYDKDF (reference sequence). The CDR3 spells CATSRDGGQGGDEQYF. As DNA, the CDR3 is TGTGCCACCAGCAGAGATGGGGGGCAGGGAGGTGACGAGCAGTACTTC.